The 10 T cell receptor beta chains in this list originate from one sample, sequenced in a study of regulatory T cells in long-lasting Graves disease. Sequencing libraries for TCR beta were prepared with iRepertoire HTBI primers and Arm-PCR of CDR3 regions. TCRdb reanalysed the multiplex PCR reads using MiXCR and keeps one entry per CDR3 protein. The table lists approximately 300,000 distinct CDR3 sequences, 15% to 20% of them singletons. The time point was: newly diagnosed GD, antithyroid drugs for less than 3 months. With RNA extracted from PBMCs as input, the TCR library was made. Sequences were derived from peripheral blood mononuclear cells (PBMCs), sampled at new diagnosis, from a patient treated with antithyroid drugs. The source is a female donor with Graves disease.

Notes on this clonotype: Relative to the germline gene, one junction end is altered; a read error may explain this. The rearrangement links TRBV2 to TRBJ2-1, with 8 bases that match TRBD2. CDR1 is SNHLY and CDR2 is FYNNEI in the germline V gene. CDR3 length: 14 residues. The CDR3, as DNA: TGTGCCAGCAGAATTGCGGGGGGTGGGAATGAGCAGTCCTTC. Encoded protein: CASRIAGGGNEQSF.

This clonotype appeared many times. This chain uses TRBV20-1 with TRBJ2-3, with 10 bases lining up with TRBD1. J lost 3 bases, V lost 2 bases, and 5 bases had no gene match. CDR1 is DFQATT, CDR2 SNEGSKA, per germline (reference sequence). The CDR3 is made up of 15 amino acids. The CDR3 sequence is CSARWGQGLTDTQYF. The CDR3 DNA reads TGCAGTGCTAGATGGGGACAGGGGTTGACAGATACGCAGTATTTT.

This clonotype was observed at least ten times. J is TRBJ1-1 and V is TRBV14, with a tentative D call TRBD1 (5 bases). The germline V and J ends were trimmed by 3 bases and 1 base, with 9 bases remaining between them. The CDR3 runs 14 residues. Germline-derived CDR1 and CDR2 are SGHDN and FVKESK. The CDR3 region is CASSHDQGNTEAFF. As DNA, the CDR3 is TGTGCCAGCAGCCATGATCAGGGGAACACTGAAGCTTTCTTT.

In this sample, this clonotype turned up many times. This rearrangement joins TRBV12-3 or TRBV12-4 to TRBJ2-1; 11 nucleotides agree with TRBD2. V shed 2 bases and J 7 bases; nucleotides not matched to a gene: 4. CDR3 length: 15 residues. Here the CDR3 reads CASSLYSGRGNEQFF. CDR3 DNA: TGTGCCAGCAGTTTATATAGCGGGAGGGGAAATGAGCAGTTCTTC.

The chain couples TRBV30 to TRBJ2-5, with D perhaps TRBD1 (6 bases). Germline values: CDR1 GTSNPN, CDR2 SVGIG (reference sequence). The CDR3 covers 11 residues. Trimming left V 3 bases short and J 8 bases short, with 10 bases between. CDR3 sequence (DNA): TGTGCCTGGAGCGAGGGGGTAACCCAGTACTTC. This sequence encodes CAWSEGVTQYF. Full variable domain (outside the CDR3, taken from reference TRBV30 and TRBJ2-5): SQTIHQWPATLVQPVGSPLSLECTVEGTSNPNLYWYRQAAGRGLQLLFYSVGIGQISSEVPQNLSASRPQDRQFILSSKKLLLSDSGFYLCAWSEGVTQYFGPGTRLLVL.

As regards this clonotype: A read error is possible here, since a much larger clone lies one base away. This chain joins TRBV28 and TRBJ2-7, with D maybe TRBD1 (6 bases). V shed 5 bases and J shed 6 bases, with 20 bases lying between them. The CDR3 consists of 15 residues. Germline CDR1 MDHEN, CDR2 SYDVKM. CDR3 region: CASSPLGQSNCEQYF. CDR3 DNA: TGTGCCAGCAGTCCATTGGGACAATCTAACTGCGAGCAGTACTTC. Based on the CDR3 plus reference TRBV28 and TRBJ2-7, the full variable domain is DVKVTQSSRYLVKRTGEKVFLECVQDMDHENMFWYRQDPGLGLRLIYFSYDVKMKEKGDIPEGYSVSREKKERFSLILESASTNQTSMYLCASSPLGQSNCEQYFGPGTRLTVT.

This clonotype was seen repeatedly, ten times or more. This sequence joins TRBV5-1 and TRBJ1-2; TRBD1 agrees at 8 bases. V lost 4 bases to trimming and J lost 6 bases; unmatched junction nucleotides: 5. Germline V gene sequence: CDR1 SGHRS, CDR2 YFSETQ. The CDR3 sequence is 13 residues long. The DNA of the CDR3 is TGCGCCAGCAGCGTGACAGGGGAAGATGGCTACACCTTC. Amino acids: CASSVTGEDGYTF.

The genes are TRBV28 and TRBJ2-7, with D tentatively TRBD1 or TRBD2 (5 bases each). V shed 5 bases and J shed 7 bases, with 15 bases lying between them. CDR1 is MDHEN, CDR2 SYDVKM, per germline. The CDR3 totals 13 residues. DNA of the CDR3: TGTGCCAGCAGTACGGGGACCACGAGGGAGCAGTACTTC. Its translation is CASSTGTTREQYF. The entire variable domain, with the rest obtained from reference TRBV28 and TRBJ2-7, is as follows: DVKVTQSSRYLVKRTGEKVFLECVQDMDHENMFWYRQDPGLGLRLIYFSYDVKMKEKGDIPEGYSVSREKKERFSLILESASTNQTSMYLCASSTGTTREQYFGPGTRLTVT.

On this clonotype: Just one base apart from a much larger clone, this may be a read error. The gene calls are TRBV5-5 and TRBJ2-3; 14 bases align to TRBD2. The CDR3 loop spans 17 amino acids. CDR1 is SGHKS, CDR2 YYEKEE, per germline (reference sequence). The CDR3 DNA reads TGTGCCAGCAGCTTCGGGACTAGCGGGAGACGAACAGATACGCAGTGTTTT. The encoded protein is CASSFGTSGRRTDTQCF. Looking up the rest from reference TRBV5-5 and TRBJ2-3 gives the full variable domain: DAGVTQSPTHLIKTRGQQVTLRCSPISGHKSVSWYQQVLGQGPQFIFQYYEKEERGRGNFPDRFSARQFPNYSSELNVNALLLGDSALYLCASSFGTSGRRTDTQCFGPGTRLTVL.

This clonotype was detected many times. The V gene is TRBV6-1, the J gene TRBJ2-7; either TRBD1 or TRBD2 may supply D (5 bases each). V lost 7 bases and J 4 bases, leaving 11 bases between the germline ends. The CDR3 extends over 12 amino acids. CDR1 is MNHNS and CDR2 is SASEGT in the germline V gene. DNA for the CDR3: TGTGCCAGCAATATGGGGGTATACGAGCAGTACTTC. Translation: CASNMGVYEQYF.